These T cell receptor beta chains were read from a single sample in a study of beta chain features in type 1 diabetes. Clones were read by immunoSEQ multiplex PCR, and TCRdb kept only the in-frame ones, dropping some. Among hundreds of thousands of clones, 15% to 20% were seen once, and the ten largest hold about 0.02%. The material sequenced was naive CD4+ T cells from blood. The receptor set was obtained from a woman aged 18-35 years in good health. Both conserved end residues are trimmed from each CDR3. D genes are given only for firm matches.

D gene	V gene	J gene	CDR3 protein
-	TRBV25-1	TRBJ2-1	ASSEFMGPYNEQF
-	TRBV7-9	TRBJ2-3	ASSWANKDTQY
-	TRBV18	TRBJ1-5	ASSPQGRQPQH
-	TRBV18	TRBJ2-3	ASSQNREDTQY
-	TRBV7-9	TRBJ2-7	ASSLDGPNQEY
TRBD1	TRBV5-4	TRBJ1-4	ASSRTGGTNEKLF
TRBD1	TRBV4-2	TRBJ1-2	ASSPQTGHYGYT
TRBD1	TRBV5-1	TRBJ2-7	ASRAGTGTYEQY
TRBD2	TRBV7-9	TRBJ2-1	ASSLAHGRAGNEQF
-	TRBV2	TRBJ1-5	ASRKEIGGGQPQH
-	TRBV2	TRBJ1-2	ASSLGEAVRYT
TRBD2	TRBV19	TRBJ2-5	ASRGLADPGTQY
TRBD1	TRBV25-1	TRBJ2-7	ASSDSWGQGAYEQY
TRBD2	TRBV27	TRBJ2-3	ASSFHSFAGVTDTQY
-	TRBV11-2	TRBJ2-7	ASSLVGQGGGYEQY